This is a list of T cell receptor beta chains from one sample in a study of blood T cells in healthy people across ages. Using its own MiXCR run on the 5' RACE reads, TCRdb lists one record per CDR3 protein. The table includes about 800,000 distinct CDR3 sequences, around 50% detected once. The source material was blood. All receptors come from an elderly man in good health. The CDR3 runs from the conserved cysteine through the conserved F or W. A D gene is named only where the DNA matches it firmly. Not all rows give a size; the values are once, few, many and, for expanded clones, a class.

V gene	clone size	J gene	D gene	CDR3 DNA	CDR3 protein
TRBV28	few	TRBJ2-7	TRBD1	TGTGCCAGCAGATCGGGACAGCCCAAGGTCTACGAGCAGTACTTC	CASRSGQPKVYEQYF
TRBV11-2	.	TRBJ2-1	TRBD2	TGTGCCAGCAGCTATAGGAACCCGACTAGCGGGATATTTGATGAGCAGTTCTTC	CASSYRNPTSGIFDEQFF
TRBV11-1	.	TRBJ2-2	TRBD2	TGTGCCAGCACCACCCCGGGGGGTGCGAACACCGGGGAGCTGTTTTTT	CASTTPGGANTGELFF
TRBV28	.	TRBJ2-7	TRBD2	TGTGCCAGCAGATCTAGCGGGAGGGCCCACTACGAGCAGTACTTC	CASRSSGRAHYEQYF
TRBV5-1	many	TRBJ1-6	TRBD1	TGCGCCAGCAGCTCCGGGACAGACAATTCACCCCTCCACTTT	CASSSGTDNSPLHF
TRBV20-1	.	TRBJ2-5	.	TGCAGTGCTAGGGCCCAGGAAGGTTACGAGACCCAGTACTTC	CSARAQEGYETQYF
TRBV24-1	.	TRBJ2-1	TRBD2	TGTGCCGCCGGGACTAGCGGGAGGAATGAGCAGTTCTTC	CAAGTSGRNEQFF
TRBV20-1	.	TRBJ2-1	.	TGCAGTGCTGACCCCAATGGGGACAAGACCTACAATGAGCAGTTCTTC	CSADPNGDKTYNEQFF
TRBV4-2	few	TRBJ2-4	.	TGTGCCAGCAGCCAAGATCAGATGGCAAATGCCAAAAACATTCAGTACTTC	CASSQDQMANAKNIQYF
TRBV4-3	.	TRBJ2-3	TRBD2	TGCGCCAGCAGCCTCCAGGCGGGAGTCATAGATACGCAGTATTTT	CASSLQAGVIDTQYF
TRBV5-1	.	TRBJ1-4	TRBD1	TGCGCCAGCAGCTTGTTGACAGGGTCGGGTAATGAAAAACTGTTTTTT	CASSLLTGSGNEKLFF
TRBV6-5	many	TRBJ2-7	.	TGTGCCAGCAGTTACACCTCCGGAGGGGGTCCCTTCTACGAGCAGTACTTC	CASSYTSGGGPFYEQYF
TRBV12-3/TRBV12-4	.	TRBJ2-5	.	TGTGCCAGCAGTTTAGCGCAGGGCCGGGGGAGAGAGACCCAGTACTTC	CASSLAQGRGRETQYF
TRBV7-8	many	TRBJ2-1	.	TGTGCCAGCAGCTTACGTTTCCAGGGGATTAACAATGAGCAGTTCTTC	CASSLRFQGINNEQFF
TRBV5-6	many	TRBJ2-7	.	TGTGCCAGCAGCTTTTGGGGCGGCTACGAGCAGTACTTC	CASSFWGGYEQYF
TRBV3-1	.	TRBJ2-3	TRBD2	TGTGCCAGCAGCCATAGAACTAGCGGCCCCTTTGGCACAGATACGCGGTATTTT	CASSHRTSGPFGTDTRYF
TRBV7-2	.	TRBJ2-7	TRBD2	TGTGCCAGCAGCTTAGTGGCTAGCGGGATCCACGAGCAGTACTTC	CASSLVASGIHEQYF
TRBV5-1	.	TRBJ2-7	.	TGCGCCAGCAGCTTGGACGGGAGTACCTACAATGAGCAGTACTTC	CASSLDGSTYNEQYF
TRBV24-1	.	TRBJ1-1	TRBD1	TGTGCCACCAGTGATTCCACAGGGGTACGTTCTGAAGCTTTCTTT	CATSDSTGVRSEAFF
TRBV20-1	.	TRBJ1-6	.	TGCAGTGCTAGAGATCCCCGGTATAATTCACCCCTCCACTTT	CSARDPRYNSPLHF
TRBV29-1	many	TRBJ2-7	.	TGCAGCGTTACCCTTCAGGGACTCTCCTACGAGCAGTACTTC	CSVTLQGLSYEQYF